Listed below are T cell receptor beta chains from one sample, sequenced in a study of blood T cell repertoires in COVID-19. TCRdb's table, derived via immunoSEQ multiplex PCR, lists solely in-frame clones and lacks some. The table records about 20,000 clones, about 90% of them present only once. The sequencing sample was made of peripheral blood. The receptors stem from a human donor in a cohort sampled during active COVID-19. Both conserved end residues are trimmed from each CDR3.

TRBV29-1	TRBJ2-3	SVEGGGSDTQY
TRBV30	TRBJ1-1	AWSFQLNTEAF
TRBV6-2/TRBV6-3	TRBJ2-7	ASSYQWQTYEQY
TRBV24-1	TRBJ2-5	ATGGRSGTVQETQY
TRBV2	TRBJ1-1	ASGERTVGTEAF
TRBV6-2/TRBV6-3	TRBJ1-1	ASSYVAHSEAF
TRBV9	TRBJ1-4	ASTSRGGLDEKLF
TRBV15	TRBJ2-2	ATSRGGGTGELF
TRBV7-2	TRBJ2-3	ASSRGGAGTDTQY
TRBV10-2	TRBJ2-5	ASKSRQGEGQETQY
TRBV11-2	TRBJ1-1	ASSTGAGSEAF
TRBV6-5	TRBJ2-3	ASSLPSDTQY
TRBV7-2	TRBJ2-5	ASSTGTPETQY
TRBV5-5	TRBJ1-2	ASSLDRWQGGGYT
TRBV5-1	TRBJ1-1	ASSGTNRGFGEAF
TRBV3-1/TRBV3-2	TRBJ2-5	ASSQYQETQY
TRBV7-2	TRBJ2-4	ASSFRGSGVNIQY
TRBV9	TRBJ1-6	ASSVEGTGNSPLH
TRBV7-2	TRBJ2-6	ASSSRGQGAGANVLT
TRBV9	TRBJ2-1	ASSARGISYNEQF
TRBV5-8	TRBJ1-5	ASSLRGQYSNQPQH
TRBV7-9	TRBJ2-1	ASSLITGQYNEQF
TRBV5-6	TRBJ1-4	ASSTDRGLTNEKLF
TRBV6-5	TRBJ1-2	ASTLRFLNGGGYT
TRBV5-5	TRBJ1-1	ASSPRPGEPKRGAF
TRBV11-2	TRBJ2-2	ASSGGDRSNTGELF
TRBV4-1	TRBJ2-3	ASSHVLAGGRDTQY
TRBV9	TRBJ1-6	ASSVVGVPPLH
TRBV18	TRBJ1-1	ASSPPTGRGTEAF
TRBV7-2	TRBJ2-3	ASRLAGGGPDTQY
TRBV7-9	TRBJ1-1	ASSLGTGVNTEAF
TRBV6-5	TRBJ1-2	ASPKDRDYGYT
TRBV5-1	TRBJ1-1	ASSSSQGRGVTEAF
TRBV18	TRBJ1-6	ASQDSARGPLH
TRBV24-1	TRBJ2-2	ATSDLLLPAGQGKGSTGELF
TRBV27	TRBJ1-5	AAGGWNQPQH
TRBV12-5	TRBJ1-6	ASGLGGGPNSPLH
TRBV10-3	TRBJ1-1	AISESKGRGQRNTEAF
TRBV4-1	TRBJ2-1	ASSQDAGGSYNEQF
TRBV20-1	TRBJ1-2	SAKRYGYT
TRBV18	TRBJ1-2	ASSPPGVTLDGGYGYT
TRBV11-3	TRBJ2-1	ASSPGQGNTPNEQF
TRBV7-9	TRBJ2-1	ASSLAASGSNEQF
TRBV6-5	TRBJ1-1	ASNRDTEAF
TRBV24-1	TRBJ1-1	ATSAASGTGGAF
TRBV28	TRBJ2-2	ASSLPLAGTGELF
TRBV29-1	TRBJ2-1	SVGPRLAGEQF
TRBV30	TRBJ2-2	AWRQQDMRRAGELF
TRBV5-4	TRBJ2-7	ASSLAGGQGFYEQY
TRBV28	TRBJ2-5	ASSSAGTSGRGAQY
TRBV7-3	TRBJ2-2	ASSLQGTGELF
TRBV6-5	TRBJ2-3	ASSSGDTQY
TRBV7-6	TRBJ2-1	ASSYSSGGVYNEQF
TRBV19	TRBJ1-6	ASSDPGTGSSYNSPLH
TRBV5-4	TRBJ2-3	ASSLNYPGDTQY